This TCR beta chain was identified during a study of early stage breast cancer tumors. About the research overall: Each sample averaged around 9.2-fold read coverage.

Per germline, CDR1 LNHDA and CDR2 SQIVND (reference sequence). This CDR3 is 14 amino acids long. Trimming stripped 8 bases from V and 3 bases from J, with 14 bases between. The study, taken as a whole, reports: Enriched TCRB sequences shared across patients were mostly commonly generated sequences.

This clone came up a few times. Its specificity is not known. Each sample had two DNA replicates, 0.5 to 0.65 ug blood or roughly 1.4 ug tissue. The repertoire was sequenced with immunoSEQ multiplex PCR; TCRdb's copy has only in-frame clones and lacks some. The table lists fewer than 90,000 clones, approximately 79% of them singletons. This clonotype was obtained from a person aged 55-75 years with breast cancer. The chain couples TRBV19 to TRBJ1-5; TRBD1 is a possible D gene (5 bases). The source material was blood. The CDR3, as DNA: TGTGCCAGTCGTTTCAGGGCCAACAATCAGCCCCAGCATTTT. This gives the protein CASRFRANNQPQHF.